Listed here is a single T cell receptor beta chain. Its cognate antigen has yet to be identified. The record has no base qualities; no much larger clone is one base away. The sample originates from a study of control samples from healthy donors and cancer patients (dated by TCRdb to the early 2020s). From a lookup of the germline V gene, CDR1 and CDR2 are SNHLY and FYNNEI. V sheds 8 bases and J sheds 4 bases, leaving 15 bases between their ends. Inclusive of the bounding cysteine and phenylalanine, the CDR3 is 14 residues long. The kept DNA is CDR3 alone, 42 bases in frame from the first base. Library preparation used the immunoSEQ multiplex PCR assay. The table comes from immuneACCESS by way of TCRdb, which keeps in-frame sequences with V and J called. Part of the clones is missing from these tables; in studies checked, under half for an unresolved V gene and the rest for unknown reasons. The sample profile shows about 94,000 clones; just over 90% of them were found once. Together, the top ten hold about 4% of the sample.

The sequence joins TRBV2 to TRBJ1-3; the D gene is perhaps TRBD1, on 5 matching bases. The TCR comes from a young woman in good health. Sequenced sample: blood. The CDR3 sequence is CASRGDWGGNTIYF. The DNA sequence reads TGTGCCAGCCGTGGGGACTGGGGGGGAAACACCATATATTTT.